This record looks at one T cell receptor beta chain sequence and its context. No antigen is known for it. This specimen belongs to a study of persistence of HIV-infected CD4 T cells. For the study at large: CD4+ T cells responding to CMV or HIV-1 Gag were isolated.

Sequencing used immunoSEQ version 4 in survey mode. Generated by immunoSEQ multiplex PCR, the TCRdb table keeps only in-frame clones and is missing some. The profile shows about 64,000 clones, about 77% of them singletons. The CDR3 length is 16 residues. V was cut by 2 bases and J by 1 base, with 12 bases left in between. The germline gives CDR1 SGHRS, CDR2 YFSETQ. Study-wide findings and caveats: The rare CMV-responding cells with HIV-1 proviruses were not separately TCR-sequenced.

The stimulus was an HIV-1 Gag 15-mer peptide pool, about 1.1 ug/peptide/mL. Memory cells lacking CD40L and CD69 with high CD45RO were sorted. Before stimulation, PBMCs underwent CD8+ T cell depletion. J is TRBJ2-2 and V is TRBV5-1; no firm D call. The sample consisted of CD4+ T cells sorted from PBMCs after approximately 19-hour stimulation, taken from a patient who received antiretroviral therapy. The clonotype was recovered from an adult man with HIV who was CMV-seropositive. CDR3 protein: CASSLSGLENTGELFF. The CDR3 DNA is TGCGCCAGCAGCTTATCCGGGTTGGAGAACACCGGGGAGCTGTTTTTT. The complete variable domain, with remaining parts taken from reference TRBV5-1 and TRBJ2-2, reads KAGVTQTPRYLIKTRGQQVTLSCSPISGHRSVSWYQQTPGQGLQFLFEYFSETQRNKGNFPGRFSGRQFSNSRSEMNVSTLELGDSALYLCASSLSGLENTGELFFGEGSRLTVL.